Below, 22 T cell receptor beta chains from the same sample are listed, as sequenced in a study of blood T cell repertoires in COVID-19. Only in-frame clones appear in the TCRdb table, and some are missing; sequencing was by immunoSEQ multiplex PCR. The sample shows 150,000 or so clones, 80% to 90% of them seen only once. Sequencing was performed on peripheral blood. These TCRs come from a man between 18 and 29 years old with COVID-19, enrolled during active disease.

The CDR3 nucleotides are TGTGCCAGCAGCATGGGGGGAAGGGAGACCCAGTACTTC. Encoded protein: CASSMGGRETQYF. This chain uses TRBV12-3 or TRBV12-4 with TRBJ2-5; TRBD2 might be the D (6 bases). The ends were cut back, 6 bases at V and 5 bases at J, with 13 bases in the middle. The CDR3 totals 13 residues.

The chain recombines TRBV19 with TRBJ2-7, with a weak D call TRBD2 (5 bases). The CDR3 consists of 15 residues. Germline CDR1 reads LNHDA; CDR2 reads SQIVND (reference sequence). Trimming pared 3 bases from V and 1 base from J, leaving 13 bases between. CDR3 DNA sequence: TGTGCCAGTAGTATTCGCCGGGATGGGTCCTACGAGCAGTACTTC. Its protein product is CASSIRRDGSYEQYF.

Note on this clone: One end of the junction fails to match germline, which may point to a read error. The rearrangement joins TRBV11-2 to TRBJ1-4, with D possibly being TRBD1 (5 bases). Per the germline V gene, CDR1 is SGHAT and CDR2 is FQNNGV. The CDR3 is 15 residues long. The CDR3 loop reads CASSLDLPAQGKLLF. The DNA of the CDR3 is TGTGCCAGCAGCTTAGATCTGCCGGCTCAGGGTAAACTGCTTTTT.

The genes are TRBV27 and TRBJ2-1, with D possibly being TRBD1 (5 bases). The germline gives CDR1 MNHEY, CDR2 SMNVEV (reference sequence). This CDR3 spans 15 amino acids. Trimming removed 2 bases at V and 0 bases at J, with 8 bases between. This CDR3 reads CASSLPDSSYNEQFF. The CDR3 DNA reads as TGTGCCAGCAGTTTACCAGACAGCTCCTACAATGAGCAGTTCTTC.

This chain's CDR3 is CASSPRGTGTYEQYF. In nucleotides, the CDR3 is TGTGCCAGCAGCCCTAGAGGGACAGGAACCTACGAGCAGTACTTC. V is TRBV6-2 or TRBV6-3 and J is TRBJ2-7; 8 bases fit TRBD1. CDR3 size: 15 residues. V lost 6 bases and J lost 2; bases outside the gene matches: 9. The germline V gene has CDR1 MNHEY and CDR2 SVGEGT.

The chain employs TRBV10-1 and TRBJ2-1; no clear D. V shed 5 bases and J shed 8 bases, with 19 bases lying between them. The CDR3 totals 15 residues. CDR1 is WNHNN and CDR2 is SYGVQD in the germline V gene (reference sequence). Written as DNA, the CDR3 is TGCGCCAGCAGTCCGTCAGGTCACGCCTCGGATGAGCAGTTCTTC. It specifies CASSPSGHASDEQFF.

The CDR3 spells CSVEGGTEWGEQFF. The DNA of the CDR3 is TGCAGCGTTGAAGGCGGGACTGAGTGGGGTGAGCAGTTCTTC. The chain carries TRBV29-1 and TRBJ2-1; TRBD2 might be the D (6 bases). V lost 1 base and J 9 bases, leaving 16 bases between the germline ends. The CDR3 is made up of 14 amino acids. CDR1 and CDR2 from the germline V gene are SQVTM and ANQGSEA.

The chain couples TRBV6-2 or TRBV6-3 to TRBJ1-4; 10 bases agree with TRBD1. The CDR3 consists of 14 residues. J lost 17 bases, V lost 4 bases, and 13 bases had no gene match. Germline CDR1 is MNHEY and CDR2 is SVGEGT. CDR3 protein: CASSSGTGAQSLFF. Here the CDR3 DNA reads TGTGCCAGCAGTTCGGGGACAGGGGCCCAAAGCCTTTTTTTT.

The chain links TRBV11-1 to TRBJ2-4; a possible D gene is TRBD1 (6 bases). V was trimmed by 2 bases and J by 9 bases, leaving 11 bases between them. CDR3 size: 13 residues. CDR1 is SGHAT, CDR2 FQDESV, per germline (reference sequence). CDR3 nucleotides: TGTGCCAGCAGCTTATCAGGGGTAGGCATTCAGTACTTC. Amino acids: CASSLSGVGIQYF.

The rearrangement links TRBV6-6 to TRBJ2-1; no definite D call. CDR1 is MNHNY and CDR2 is SVGAGI in the germline V gene (reference sequence). V was cut by 8 bases and J by 0 bases, with 8 bases left in between. The CDR3 is 13 residues long. In DNA, the CDR3 is TGTGCCAGCCACAAAAGCTCCTACAATGAGCAGTTCTTC. This gives the protein CASHKSSYNEQFF.

The chain joins TRBV4-2 to TRBJ2-3; D call uncertain. Germline V gives CDR1 LGHNA, CDR2 YNFKEQ. V lost 5 bases and J lost 2, with 8 bases in between. This CDR3 region has 13 residues. As DNA, the CDR3 is TGTGCCAGCAGCGAGGTATTCACAGATACGCAGTATTTT. Its protein product is CASSEVFTDTQYF.

The chain is built from TRBV14 and TRBJ2-3; D remains unclear. The CDR3 runs 13 residues. The V end lost 2 bases, the J end lost 6 bases, and 9 bases lay between the germline ends. The germline gives CDR1 SGHDN, CDR2 FVKESK. The CDR3 DNA follows: TGTGCCAGCAGCCAATTAGCTACCGATACGCAGTATTTT. Its translation is CASSQLATDTQYF.

Comments on this clone: Other DNA sequences within the sample encode an identical CDR3. The chain recombines TRBV7-9 with TRBJ1-3; TRBD1 is a possible D gene (6 bases). Trimming removed 1 base from V and 4 bases from J, with 8 bases in between. Germline V gene data show CDR1 as SEHNR and CDR2 as FQNEAQ (reference sequence). The CDR3 totals 14 residues. CDR3 in amino acids: CASSLGDTGNTIYF. The CDR3 DNA follows: TGTGCCAGCAGCTTAGGGGACACCGGAAACACCATATATTTT.

The V and J genes are TRBV28 and TRBJ2-5; 10 nucleotides match TRBD1. V lost 3 bases, J lost 4 bases, and 20 bases stayed unmatched. The CDR3 totals 20 residues. CDR1 and CDR2 from the germline V gene are MDHEN and SYDVKM. The CDR3 bases are TGTGCCAGCAGTTTGCTCTCGCACCAACCCGACAGGGGGCTGGGAGAGACCCAGTACTTC. Translating it yields CASSLLSHQPDRGLGETQYF. The complete variable domain, with remaining parts taken from reference TRBV28 and TRBJ2-5, reads DVKVTQSSRYLVKRTGEKVFLECVQDMDHENMFWYRQDPGLGLRLIYFSYDVKMKEKGDIPEGYSVSREKKERFSLILESASTNQTSMYLCASSLLSHQPDRGLGETQYFGPGTRLLVL.

The CDR3 DNA sequence: TGTGCCTGGAGTGAGGACAGGAGCTCCTACGAGCAGTACTTC. Translated: CAWSEDRSSYEQYF. The chain uses TRBV30 and TRBJ2-7, with 7 bases lining up with TRBD1. J lost 0 bases, V lost 1 base, and 3 bases had no gene match. CDR1 and CDR2 from the germline V gene are GTSNPN and SVGIG (reference sequence). The CDR3 is 14 residues long.

This clone is a singleton in its sample. The rearrangement links TRBV30 to TRBJ2-1, with 11 nucleotides matching TRBD1. V was pared by 3 bases and J by 0 bases, with 10 bases of the junction left unmatched. CDR1 is GTSNPN, CDR2 SVGIG, per germline (reference sequence). The CDR3 has 18 residues. The DNA of the CDR3 is TGTGCCTGGAGAGCCGGGACAGGGGGTCGCGGCTCCTACAATGAGCAGTTCTTC. Translated, it gives CAWRAGTGGRGSYNEQFF.

The V gene is TRBV19, the J gene TRBJ2-3; weak D call: TRBD1 (5 bases). Germline CDR1 LNHDA, CDR2 SQIVND (reference sequence). The CDR3 is 15 amino acids. V lost 7 bases and J lost 4, with 18 bases in between. In nucleotides, the CDR3 is TGTGCCAGTAATAGGGGTAGCTCTTCATCAGATACGCAGTATTTT. Translation: CASNRGSSSSDTQYF.

The chain links TRBV2 to TRBJ2-3; weak D call: TRBD2 (6 bases). The CDR3 is 14 amino acids. The ends were cut back, 3 bases at V and 4 bases at J, with 11 bases in the middle. Germline CDR1 SNHLY, CDR2 FYNNEI. In DNA form, the CDR3 reads TGTGCCAGCAGTGAGTCCGGGGGATCAGATACGCAGTATTTT. Protein: CASSESGGSDTQYF.

The chain uses TRBV13 and TRBJ2-2, with D unresolved. In germline, CDR1 is PRHDT, CDR2 FYEKMQ (reference sequence). This CDR3 has 13 amino acids. With 5 bases removed from V and 5 bases from J, the gap between germline ends came to 9 bases. CDR3 protein: CASSTQLTGELFF. In nucleotides, the CDR3 is TGTGCCAGCAGCACTCAACTTACCGGGGAGCTGTTTTTT.

V and J are TRBV27 and TRBJ2-7; a weak D match, TRBD2 (5 bases). CDR3 length equals 14 residues. The germline CDR1 and CDR2 sequences are MNHEY and SMNVEV (reference sequence). Trimming took 2 bases from V and 1 from J, leaving 9 bases between them. CDR3 nucleotides: TGTGCCAGCAGTTTAAATCCGGGGTCCTACGAGCAGTACTTC. This sequence encodes CASSLNPGSYEQYF.

The chain recombines TRBV6-4 with TRBJ1-5, with 10 nucleotides matching TRBD1. Trimming cost V 5 bases and J 6 bases; bases outside gene matches: 4. This CDR3 is 14 amino acids long. Germline V lookup: CDR1 MRHNA, CDR2 SNTAGT. DNA of the CDR3: TGTGCCAGCAGTCCGACAGGGGGCGGTCAGCCCCAGCATTTT. Its protein is CASSPTGGGQPQHF.

This rearrangement joins TRBV30 to TRBJ2-1; 13 bases agree with TRBD2. This CDR3 has 15 amino acids. V gave up 4 bases and J gave up 2 bases; unmatched junction bases: 2. From germline, CDR1 is GTSNPN and CDR2 SVGIG (reference sequence). In DNA form, the CDR3 reads TGTGCCTGGATAGGACTAGCGGGAGCCTACAATGAGCAGTTCTTC. Translating it yields CAWIGLAGAYNEQFF.